The 8 T cell receptor beta chains reported below all come from one sample, sequenced in a study of T cell responses to AZD1222 COVID-19 vaccine. Clones were read by immunoSEQ multiplex PCR, and TCRdb kept only the in-frame ones, dropping some. The sample yields fewer than 150,000 clones, approximately 90% seen once. The sequences come from peripheral blood, collected 28 days after the second AZD1222 dose. The receptor set was obtained from an adult who received the AZD1222 COVID-19 vaccine.

The chain uses TRBV3-1 (or the pseudogene TRBV3-2) and TRBJ2-4, with 7 bases identical to TRBD2. Trimming at V came to 1 base and at J to 8 bases, leaving 11 bases not matched to a gene. There are 16 residues in the CDR3. Germline values: CDR1 LGHDT, CDR2 YNNKEL (reference sequence). The CDR3 loop is CASSQAYGWGGDIQYF. The CDR3 DNA follows: TGTGCCAGCAGCCAAGCTTATGGGTGGGGGGGAGACATTCAGTACTTC.

This chain joins TRBV5-6 and TRBJ2-5; tentatively, D is TRBD2 (5 bases). The CDR3 is 14 amino acids. V lost 4 bases, J lost 5 bases, and 15 bases lay in between. The germline gives CDR1 SGHDT, CDR2 YYEEEE. CDR3 residues: CASSVPRGWETQYF. The CDR3 DNA follows: TGTGCCAGCAGCGTACCTCGGGGATGGGAGACCCAGTACTTC.

V and J are TRBV30 and TRBJ2-1; no firm D call. The V gene lost 3 bases and the J gene lost 4 bases, with 13 bases spanning the gap. The germline V gene encodes CDR1 GTSNPN and CDR2 SVGIG (reference sequence). The CDR3 contains 14 residues. This CDR3 is CAWRGPLRYNEQFF. CDR3 DNA sequence: TGTGCCTGGAGAGGACCCCTACGGTACAATGAGCAGTTCTTC.

This clone has a single count. The chain combines TRBV5-1 with TRBJ1-4; no firm D call. V was shortened by 0 bases and J by 7 bases, with 13 bases between the two germline ends. The germline V gene encodes CDR1 SGHRS and CDR2 YFSETQ. CDR3 size: 15 residues. CDR3 residues: CASSLAAGISEKLFF. Here the CDR3 DNA reads TGCGCCAGCAGCTTGGCCGCTGGGATTAGTGAAAAACTGTTTTTT.

This clone was counted once. The chain joins TRBV18 to TRBJ2-2, with 8 nucleotides matching TRBD1. The length of the CDR3 is 15 residues. With 4 bases clipped from V and 0 bases from J, the junction kept 1 base outside the gene matches. The germline CDR1 and CDR2 sequences are KGHSH and LQKENI. As DNA, the CDR3 is TGTGCCAGCTCACGGACAGGGACGAACACCGGGGAGCTGTTTTTT. It encodes CASSRTGTNTGELFF.

The CDR3 nucleotides read TGTGCCAGCTCTCAAGAGACCCAGTACTTC. Translated, it gives CASSQETQYF. The V and J genes are TRBV18 and TRBJ2-5; no firm D call. Trimming left V 6 bases short and J 2 bases short, with 1 base between. The CDR3 is made up of 10 amino acids. Germline V CDR1 and CDR2: KGHSH, LQKENI.

The chain carries TRBV18 and TRBJ1-1, with D hard to call. Germline V gives CDR1 KGHSH, CDR2 LQKENI. V lost 2 bases and J lost 1, with 14 bases in between. The CDR3 contains 16 residues. As DNA, the CDR3 is TGTGCCAGCTCACCAGCTACGCGGACTACGAACACTGAAGCTTTCTTT. It yields the protein CASSPATRTTNTEAFF.

V is TRBV10-2 and J is TRBJ2-7; no clear D. V was shortened by 4 bases and J by 0 bases, with 4 bases between the two germline ends. The CDR3 is 12 residues long. Germline lookup yields CDR1 WSHSY and CDR2 SAAADI. CDR3 protein: CASSALSYEQYF. CDR3 DNA: TGCGCCAGCAGTGCCCTCTCCTACGAGCAGTACTTC.